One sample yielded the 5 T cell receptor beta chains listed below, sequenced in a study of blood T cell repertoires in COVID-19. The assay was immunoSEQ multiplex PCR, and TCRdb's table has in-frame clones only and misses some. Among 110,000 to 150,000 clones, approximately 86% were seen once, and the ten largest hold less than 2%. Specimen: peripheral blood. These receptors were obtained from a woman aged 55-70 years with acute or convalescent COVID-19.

The CDR3 DNA is TGTGCCAGCAGCCAGGGGTCGATTTCACCCCTCCACTTT. It yields the protein CASSQGSISPLHF. The chain uses TRBV6-5 and TRBJ1-6, with a tentative D call TRBD1 (6 bases). Germline V gene sequence: CDR1 MNHEY, CDR2 SVGAGI. This CDR3 has 13 amino acids. The V end lost 6 bases, the J end lost 9 bases, and 12 bases lay between the germline ends.

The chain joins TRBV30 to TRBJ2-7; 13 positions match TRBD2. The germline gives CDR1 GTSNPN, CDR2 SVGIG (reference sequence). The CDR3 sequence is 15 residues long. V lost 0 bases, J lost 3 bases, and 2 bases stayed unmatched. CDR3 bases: TGTGCCTGGAGTGTCGGGACTAGCGGGGTCTACGAGCAGTACTTC. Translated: CAWSVGTSGVYEQYF.

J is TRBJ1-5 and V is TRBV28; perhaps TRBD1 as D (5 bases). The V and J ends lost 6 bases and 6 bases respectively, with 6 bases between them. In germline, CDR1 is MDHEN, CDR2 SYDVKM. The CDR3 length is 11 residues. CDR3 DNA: TGTGCCAGCAGCAGGGCTCAGCCCCAGCATTTT. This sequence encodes CASSRAQPQHF.

CDR3 amino acids: CASSQRHGGQDWGYRFYEQYF. The CDR3 DNA sequence: TGTGCCAGCAGCCAACGCCATGGGGGACAGGATTGGGGCTACCGATTCTACGAGCAGTACTTC. The chain recombines TRBV3-1 (or the pseudogene TRBV3-2) with TRBJ2-7, with 8 bases fitting TRBD1. Unmatched junction bases numbered 24, after V lost 2 bases and J lost 3 bases. The CDR3 runs 21 residues. The germline gives CDR1 LGHDT, CDR2 YNNKEL (reference sequence).

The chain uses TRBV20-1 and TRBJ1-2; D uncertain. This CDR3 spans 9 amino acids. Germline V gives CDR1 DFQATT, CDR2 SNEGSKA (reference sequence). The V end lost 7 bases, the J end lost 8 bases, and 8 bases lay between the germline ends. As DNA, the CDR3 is TGCAGTGTACATAAGGGCTACACCTTC. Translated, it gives CSVHKGYTF.